Detailed here is one T cell receptor (beta chain). The specificity of this receptor is unknown. Qualities for individual bases were not recorded, and no much larger clone is one base off. At the junction V is shortened by 3 bases and J by 7 bases, with 16 bases in between. From cysteine to phenylalanine, the CDR3 is 15 amino acids long. Only CDR3 DNA remains: 45 bases, in frame from the first base. The germline V gene encodes CDR1 LNHDA and CDR2 SQIVND (reference sequence). The data derive from a study of Ad26.COV2.S vaccination and SARS-CoV-2 variants (dated by TCRdb to the early 2020s). Notes on the research overall: Vaccine-arm donors came from COV1001, a multicentre, randomized, double-blind, placebo-controlled phase I-IIa trial of Ad26.COV2.S in healthy adults. Dosing of Ad26.COV2.S was intramuscular, at either 5x10^10 or 1x10^11 viral particles, delivered as one shot or as two shots spaced 56 days apart. The specificity and breadth of SARS-CoV-2-reactive T cell receptors after Ad26.COV2.S vaccination were assessed by TCRbeta repertoire sequencing. A total of 32 samples were included in the TCR-sequenced set, comprising 19 Ad26.COV2.S vaccine recipients, 5 placebo recipients and 8 SARS-CoV-2 convalescent individuals. Blinding of investigators to trial group allocation was maintained during experiments and outcome assessment. Trial participants were randomized into five groups of five: low-dose or high-dose Ad26.COV2.S given once or twice, or placebo on both occasions.

The immunoSEQ Assay was the method used to sequence TCRbeta CDR3 regions. After extraction, genomic DNA underwent amplification by bias-controlled multiplex PCR, followed by high-throughput sequencing. As for how the authors treated the data: Collapsing and filtering of sequences were performed to quantify the absolute abundance of each unique TCRbeta CDR3 region. Usable DNA was measured by amplifying reference genes present in all nucleated cells, and TCRbeta template counts were normalized to that usable DNA to estimate T cell fraction. Repertoire TCRs were annotated as SARS-CoV-2-specific by exact matching of V gene, CDR3 amino acid sequence and J gene to a known reactive TCR set. The reference SARS-CoV-2 TCR set was obtained from MIRA and was filtered for enrichment in COVID-19-positive ImmuneCODE repertoires, whereby public or cross-reactive TCRs were removed. Drawing on the MIRA antigens, annotated TCRs were analysed further at the level of specific ORF or position within ORF. Depth was the summed frequency of annotated unique rearrangements, while breadth was defined as annotated unique rearrangements over total unique productive rearrangements. Two-sided Wilcoxon rank-sum tests were applied when comparing TCR breadth between groups. Drawn from immuneACCESS, this table holds only the in-frame rearrangements with V and J called that TCRdb kept. Clones are partly lost; checked studies trace under half to an unresolved V gene and leave the rest unexplained. D and trimming come from the DNA, and the V and J calls and clone size come from that table. For this sample the table gives 350,000 to 500,000 clones, of which roughly 89% were detected only once. The ten largest clones take up about 2.7% of the sample.

The treatment or condition label here, explained by the study, means: 15 to 20 received Ad26.COV2.S at low or high dose, single or two shots; about 5 received placebo; per-sample allocation not given. Repertoires of vaccine and placebo recipients were sequenced from samples taken on day 63 after the first injection. In Cohort 1b, 25 to 30 adults aged 18-55 years were enrolled at a single site in Boston, USA, between 29 July and 7 August 2020. Ad26.COV2.S consisted of a replication-incompetent adenovirus type 26 vector by which a prefusion-stabilized SARS-CoV-2 spike protein from the original Wuhan strain was expressed. Points the paper makes about the study in general: The authors noted that total T cell responses may have been underestimated by the TCR breadth and depth analyses. Higher spike-specific TCR breadth was observed in Ad26.COV2.S recipients than in placebo recipients (P = 0.0014). The study was not powered to compare responses between vaccine doses or regimens. Substantial breadth of spike-specific CD8+ and CD4+ T cell responses was reported after vaccination. Non-spike TCR breadth was comparable between vaccine and placebo recipients, consistent with the vaccine containing only spike.

The sample in question was peripheral blood, obtained in a trial of Ad26.COV2.S vaccine versus placebo. The receptor was derived from a person between 18 and 60 years old who received the Ad26.COV2.S COVID-19 vaccine or a placebo. The sequence is built from TRBV19 and TRBJ2-1, with the D gene uncertain. The CDR3 is CASSIIPPADNEQFF. In nucleotides, the sequence is TGTGCCAGTAGTATTATCCCACCCGCGGATAATGAGCAGTTCTTC.